This T cell receptor (beta chain) was documented in a study of CXCR3-negative and CXCR3-positive naive CD8 T cells. Background on the study: Roughly 140 million TRB reads in total, about 1.5 +/- 0.3 million per library.

Regarding the study as a whole: Comparably high diversity was seen in both naive subsets, and much lower diversity in memory CD8+ cells. Naive cells, whether CXCR3-negative or CXCR3-positive, had similar TRBV-TRBJ usage, while memory cells differed.

Details on this clonotype: Its antigen is unidentified.

The authors prepared UMI-labeled TRB cDNA libraries by 5' RACE. TCRdb reworked the 5' RACE reads into one entry per CDR3 protein, no DNA. The table lists some 45,000 distinct CDR3 sequences. This CDR3 is built from 13 residues. CDR1 and CDR2 (germline): SGHDT, YYEEEE. By phenotype, naive CD8+ T cells were CD45RO-CCR7+CD27+CD95-. Material: naive CXCR3- CD8+ T cells from blood. Indicated subset: CD45RO-CCR7+CD27+CD95- naive CD8+ T cells lacking CXCR3 (TNR3-). The chain links TRBV5-6 to TRBJ2-4. The receptor was derived from a human donor in good health. Some clones in this sample may be carry-over from other donors' samples. The CDR3 sequence: CASSWAEGQDDYF.